What follows are 30 T cell receptor beta chains derived from one specimen sequenced in a study of shared clonotypes between healthy human individuals. Sequencing used immunoSEQ multiplex PCR; TCRdb keeps in-frame clones, though not all of them. The sample shows about 2.3 million clones, 93% of them seen only once. Sequencing was performed on naive CD4+ T cells from PBMCs. As to subset: CD45RA+ positively selected. These receptors came from a man aged 18 to 30 in good health. Some clones in this sample may be carry-over from other donors' samples.

This clone was seen just once. This chain joins TRBV4-2 and TRBJ1-3; D is perhaps TRBD1 (5 bases). In germline, CDR1 is LGHNA, CDR2 YNFKEQ. This CDR3 has 18 residues. V was shortened by 0 bases and J by 0 bases, with 15 bases between the two germline ends. The CDR3 DNA is TGTGCCAGCAGCCAAGAGACAGCCACTCTAGACTCTGGAAACACCATATATTTT. This sequence encodes CASSQETATLDSGNTIYF.

This chain connects TRBV5-1 to TRBJ2-2; 14 bases fit TRBD2. V trimming: 6 bases; J trimming: 3 bases; junction bases outside the gene matches: 7. Germline V gene data show CDR1 as SGHRS and CDR2 as YFSETQ. This CDR3 spans 17 amino acids. CDR3 DNA sequence: TGCGCCAGCACCACGGGACTAGCGGGAGTAGACACCGGGGAGCTGTTTTTT. Residues: CASTTGLAGVDTGELFF.

This chain connects TRBV6-5 to TRBJ2-5, with no clear D. Germline loops: CDR1 MNHEY, CDR2 SVGAGI. The V and J ends lost 2 bases and 5 bases respectively, with 6 bases between them. The CDR3 runs to 12 residues. This CDR3 reads CASSYNSETQYF. The CDR3 DNA sequence: TGTGCCAGCAGTTACAATTCGGAGACCCAGTACTTC.

In this sample, this clone turned up once. This specimen includes other DNA sequences encoding the same CDR3. The chain couples TRBV6-5 to TRBJ1-4; the D gene is possibly TRBD1 (5 bases). CDR1 is MNHEY, CDR2 SVGAGI, per germline. This CDR3 region has 13 residues. Trimming left V 6 bases short and J 5 bases short, with 10 bases between. CDR3: CASSRDGNEKLFF. CDR3 DNA: TGTGCCAGCAGCCGGGACGGAAATGAAAAACTGTTTTTT.

This clone showed up just once. The rearrangement uses TRBV28 and TRBJ2-3; TRBD1 is a possible D gene (5 bases). This CDR3 is 13 amino acids long. V was trimmed by 4 bases and J by 6 bases, leaving 11 bases between them. CDR1 is MDHEN and CDR2 is SYDVKM in the germline V gene. The CDR3 coding sequence is TGTGCCAGCAGTTCCACAGGTCGGGATACGCAGTATTTT. Residues: CASSSTGRDTQYF.

This clone was observed a single time. This chain uses TRBV5-6 with TRBJ2-1; 7 nucleotides match TRBD1. This CDR3 contains 18 residues. V shed 3 bases, J shed 3 bases, and the junction held 15 bases outside the gene matches. Germline V lookup: CDR1 SGHDT, CDR2 YYEEEE. The chain's CDR3 is CASSSQTLAGGIYNEQFF. CDR3 coding DNA: TGTGCCAGCAGCTCACAGACCCTAGCAGGGGGAATCTACAATGAGCAGTTCTTC.

The rearrangement joins TRBV11-2 to TRBJ1-2; D gene ambiguous. The V end was cut by 8 bases, the J end by 4 bases, with 14 bases between. The length of the CDR3 is 13 residues. The V gene's germline CDR1 is SGHAT and CDR2 FQNNGV. CDR3 in DNA: TGTGCCAGCTCTAAACTGGGCTCCTATGGCTACACCTTC. Translation gives CASSKLGSYGYTF.

The rearrangement links TRBV18 to TRBJ2-7, with D possibly matching TRBD1 (5 bases). CDR1 and CDR2 (germline): KGHSH, LQKENI. The CDR3 is 15 residues long. The V gene lost 2 bases and the J gene lost 5 bases, with 16 bases spanning the gap. CDR3 in DNA: TGTGCCAGCTCACCAGCGCAGGGCGCGGAAAACGAGCAGTACTTC. Encoded protein: CASSPAQGAENEQYF. Using reference TRBV18 and TRBJ2-7 for the parts outside the CDR3, the full variable domain is NAGVMQNPRHLVRRRGQEARLRCSPMKGHSHVYWYRQLPEEGLKFMVYLQKENIIDESGMPKERFSAEFPKEGPSILRIQQVVRGDSAAYFCASSPAQGAENEQYFGPGTRLTVT.

This chain links TRBV4-2 with TRBJ2-2; either TRBD1 or TRBD2 may supply D (6 bases each). CDR3 length equals 15 residues. CDR1 and CDR2 from the germline V gene are LGHNA and YNFKEQ. Trimming took 9 bases from V and 5 from J, leaving 19 bases between them. CDR3 DNA sequence: TGTGCCAGTAATGGGGGGCAAGTGCTTACCGGGGAGCTGTTTTTT. Its translation is CASNGGQVLTGELFF.

This chain uses TRBV7-9 with TRBJ2-5; D call uncertain. The V and J ends lost 1 base and 2 bases respectively, with 11 bases between them. The germline CDR1 and CDR2 sequences are SEHNR and FQNEAQ (reference sequence). The CDR3 spans 15 residues. DNA for the CDR3: TGTGCCAGCAGCTTAGGCTCCCCGCATCAAGAGACCCAGTACTTC. This gives the protein CASSLGSPHQETQYF.

The chain recombines TRBV7-2 with TRBJ2-4; D perhaps matches TRBD2 (6 bases). Germline V CDR1 and CDR2: SGHTA, FQGNSA. Between the trimmed V and J ends, which lost 7 bases and 7 bases, there was a span of 14 bases. This CDR3 region has 13 residues. Here the CDR3 DNA reads TGTGCCAGCAACTGGGGGGAGCGGAACATTCAGTACTTC. It encodes CASNWGERNIQYF.

The chain is built from TRBV5-1 and TRBJ1-2, with no clear D. V lost 1 base to trimming and J lost 2 bases, with 12 bases between them. CDR3 size: 15 residues. CDR1 SGHRS and CDR2 YFSETQ come from the germline V gene. The CDR3 reads CASSLYGEFNYGYTF. For the CDR3, the DNA is TGCGCCAGCAGCTTGTATGGAGAGTTCAACTATGGCTACACCTTC.

This chain connects TRBV28 to TRBJ2-6; 10 nucleotides agree with TRBD1. V lost 10 bases and J lost 3; bases outside the gene matches: 9. Germline CDR1 MDHEN, CDR2 SYDVKM. CDR3 length equals 16 residues. CDR3 protein: CATSWTGGGGANVLTF. The CDR3 coding sequence is TGTGCCACTTCCTGGACAGGGGGTGGTGGGGCCAACGTCCTGACTTTC.

The chain recombines TRBV6-5 with TRBJ2-7; TRBD1 matches at 8 bases. The germline gives CDR1 MNHEY, CDR2 SVGAGI. The CDR3 sequence is 15 residues long. V lost 7 bases and J lost 5; bases outside the gene matches: 13. In nucleotides, the CDR3 is TGTGCCAGCATTAAAACCGGGACAGGTTTTAACGAGCAGTACTTC. Amino acids: CASIKTGTGFNEQYF.

As concerns this clone: A clone one base away is much larger, so this may be a read error. CDR3: CASSEQANTEAFF. The CDR3 nucleotides read TGTGCCAGCAGTGAACAGGCGAACACTGAAGCTTTCTTT. The chain couples TRBV6-4 to TRBJ1-1, with D perhaps TRBD1 (5 bases). Trimming pared 3 bases from V and 1 base from J, leaving 6 bases between. Germline assignment: CDR1 MRHNA and CDR2 SNTAGT. The CDR3 spans 13 residues.

This clone was counted only a few times. Other DNA sequences within the sample encode an identical CDR3. The chain joins TRBV29-1 to TRBJ2-3; D uncertain. This CDR3 has 11 residues. Per the germline V gene, CDR1 is SQVTM and CDR2 is ANQGSEA. V shed 3 bases and J shed 0 bases, with 1 base lying between them. The CDR3 loop reads CSVDSTDTQYF. The CDR3 DNA sequence: TGCAGCGTTGACAGCACAGATACGCAGTATTTT.

The rearrangement joins TRBV6-6 to TRBJ1-4; 12 bases are a match to TRBD1. Germline values: CDR1 MNHNY, CDR2 SVGAGI (reference sequence). The CDR3 is 15 residues long. The J segment lost 8 bases and the V segment lost 1 base, leaving 2 bases of the junction unmatched. The CDR3 DNA reads TGTGCCAGCAGTTACTGGGGACAGGGGGCGGAAAAACTGTTTTTT. Translated: CASSYWGQGAEKLFF.

This chain connects TRBV4-1 to TRBJ2-3, with TRBD2 identical over 13 bases. The CDR3 spans 18 residues. V lost 4 bases to trimming and J lost 1 base; unmatched junction nucleotides: 8. In germline, CDR1 is MGHRA, CDR2 YSYEKL. CDR3 sequence: CASSLGGLAGKGTDTQYF. CDR3 coding DNA: TGCGCCAGCAGCCTAGGGGGACTAGCGGGAAAGGGCACAGATACGCAGTATTTT.

The gene calls are TRBV7-3 and TRBJ2-1; 8 nucleotides match TRBD2. The J segment lost 8 bases and the V segment lost 5 bases, leaving 11 bases of the junction unmatched. The CDR3 is made up of 15 amino acids. CDR1 and CDR2 from the germline V gene are SGHTA and FQGTGA. The CDR3 DNA reads TGTGCCAGCAGCCCCCAGCGTAGCGGGGCATATGAGCAGTTCTTC. Residues: CASSPQRSGAYEQFF.

The rearrangement joins TRBV10-3 to TRBJ1-2, with 8 bases identical to TRBD1. Germline-derived CDR1 and CDR2 are ENHRY and SYGVKD. The CDR3 loop spans 14 amino acids. V trimming: 4 bases; J trimming: 4 bases; junction bases outside the gene matches: 5. CDR3 residues: CAISAGQGGYGYTF. The CDR3 DNA reads as TGTGCCATCAGTGCTGGACAGGGAGGCTATGGCTACACCTTC.

The rearrangement links TRBV28 to TRBJ2-4; D is perhaps TRBD1 (6 bases). The CDR3 covers 15 residues. CDR1 is MDHEN, CDR2 SYDVKM, per germline. The V and J ends lost 0 bases and 2 bases respectively, with 8 bases between them. In nucleotides, the CDR3 is TGTGCCAGCAGTTTATGGGGGACAACCAAAAACATTCAGTACTTC. The encoded protein is CASSLWGTTKNIQYF.

V and J are TRBV6-1 and TRBJ1-3; possibly TRBD1 for D (5 bases). V lost 7 bases, J lost 1 base, and 11 bases lay in between. The CDR3 sequence is 14 residues long. Germline CDR1 and CDR2: MNHNS and SASEGT. The CDR3 loop is CASTTDRSGNTIYF. The DNA of the CDR3 is TGTGCCAGCACCACCGACAGATCTGGAAACACCATATATTTT.

V is TRBV18 and J is TRBJ1-4, with D uncertain. Trimming took 2 bases from V and 7 from J, leaving 8 bases between them. Germline CDR1 and CDR2: KGHSH and LQKENI. The CDR3 consists of 13 residues. The CDR3 DNA reads as TGTGCCAGCTCACCAGGCGTTTCTGAAAAACTGTTTTTT. Encoded protein: CASSPGVSEKLFF.

This clone was seen just once. Other DNA sequences in this specimen translate into the identical CDR3. This chain uses TRBV5-1 with TRBJ2-2, with TRBD2 matching 7 bases. The V gene end was trimmed by 4 bases and the J gene end by 0 bases; junction bases not matched to a gene: 0. Germline CDR1 is SGHRS and CDR2 is YFSETQ. CDR3 length equals 14 residues. The CDR3 spells CASSGTTNTGELFF. CDR3 sequence (DNA): TGCGCCAGCAGCGGGACTACGAACACCGGGGAGCTGTTTTTT. The variable domain in full, with the rest retrieved from reference TRBV5-1 and TRBJ2-2, is KAGVTQTPRYLIKTRGQQVTLSCSPISGHRSVSWYQQTPGQGLQFLFEYFSETQRNKGNFPGRFSGRQFSNSRSEMNVSTLELGDSALYLCASSGTTNTGELFFGEGSRLTVL.

V usage is TRBV10-1 and J usage is TRBJ1-4; no clear D gene. The CDR3 consists of 13 residues. V was trimmed by 4 bases and J by 7 bases, leaving 10 bases between them. CDR1 is WNHNN, CDR2 SYGVQD, per germline (reference sequence). The CDR3 DNA reads as TGCGCCAGCAGTGCGAGTATCCGTGAAAAACTGTTTTTT. Its protein is CASSASIREKLFF.

This rearrangement joins TRBV7-3 to TRBJ2-1, with no clear D. The CDR3 is 17 residues long. CDR1 and CDR2 (germline): SGHTA, FQGTGA. The V and J ends lost 3 bases and 0 bases respectively, with 15 bases between them. CDR3 DNA sequence: TGTGCCAGCAGCTTGACCTTAGACCTAAGCTCCTACAATGAGCAGTTCTTC. Translation gives CASSLTLDLSSYNEQFF.

This chain joins TRBV5-1 and TRBJ2-1; 7 nucleotides agree with TRBD2. There are 16 residues in the CDR3. The germline V gene has CDR1 SGHRS and CDR2 YFSETQ. The junction had 11 bases not matched to a gene; V was cut back by 1 base and J by 7 bases. This chain's CDR3 is CASSLTGGRSGNEQFF. CDR3 in DNA: TGCGCCAGCAGCTTGACGGGCGGGAGATCCGGGAATGAGCAGTTCTTC.

Details on this clone: This sample includes further DNA sequences coding for the same CDR3. V gene TRBV15 combines with J gene TRBJ2-7, with D perhaps matching TRBD2 (5 bases). The CDR3 has 16 residues. Germline V gene data show CDR1 as LNHNV and CDR2 as YYDKDF (reference sequence). The V end lost 0 bases, the J end lost 0 bases, and 12 bases lay between the germline ends. Here the CDR3 DNA reads TGTGCCACCAGCAGAGATATAACGGGGAGCTCCTACGAGCAGTACTTC. This gives the protein CATSRDITGSSYEQYF.

The rearrangement uses TRBV4-2 and TRBJ2-1; 9 bases are a match to TRBD2. This CDR3 has 17 amino acids. The V gene's germline CDR1 is LGHNA and CDR2 YNFKEQ. Losses at the gene ends were 4 bases for V and 5 bases for J; bases not matched to a gene: 12. For the CDR3, the DNA is TGTGCCAGCAGCCCAACCTTTTTCCGACTAGCGGACAATGAGCAGTTCTTC. Amino acids: CASSPTFFRLADNEQFF.

V usage is TRBV5-1 and J usage is TRBJ2-7; a possible D gene is TRBD2 (7 bases). The CDR3 loop spans 16 amino acids. Trimming took 4 bases from V and 1 from J, leaving 18 bases between them. Looked up from germline, CDR1 is SGHRS and CDR2 is YFSETQ. The CDR3 nucleotides are TGCGCCAGCAGCCTCGGAGGGGGGGCGATTTCCTACGAGCAGTACTTC. Its protein is CASSLGGGAISYEQYF. The full variable domain, completed using reference TRBV5-1 and TRBJ2-7, is KAGVTQTPRYLIKTRGQQVTLSCSPISGHRSVSWYQQTPGQGLQFLFEYFSETQRNKGNFPGRFSGRQFSNSRSEMNVSTLELGDSALYLCASSLGGGAISYEQYFGPGTRLTVT.